This TCR beta chain emerged from a study of cytomegalovirus exposure and HLA in healthy donors. The J segment lost 8 bases and the V segment lost 4 bases, leaving 6 bases of the junction unmatched. CDR1 and CDR2 (germline): SGHRS, YFSETQ. The CDR3 totals 14 residues. With 60 Vbeta and 13 Jbeta primers, the PCR was carried out. Data came from immunoSEQ multiplex PCR; TCRdb stores just in-frame clones and leaves some out. The data show some 130,000 clones, roughly 80% seen once. Findings and caveats of the study: When analyzed later, a missense DCLRE1C variant was found to be linked to TCR beta V- and J-gene trimming.

About this clone itself: Its target is unknown.

Input material: PBMCs. The source of this sequence is a man between 18 and 35 years old in good health and CMV-seronegative. The genes are TRBV5-1 and TRBJ1-4, with TRBD1 identical over 9 bases. The CDR3 here is CASSPGQGEEKLFF. The CDR3 DNA sequence: TGCGCCAGCAGCCCGGGACAGGGAGAGGAAAAACTGTTTTTT.